Each of the 21 T cell receptor beta chains below was sequenced from the same sample in a study of T-cell reconstitution after alpha-beta-depleted transplantation in children. Preparing the TCRbeta library involved the use of unique molecular identifiers. TCRdb reprocessed the PCR reads via MiXCR and lists one record per CDR3 protein. The sample consists of approximately 15,000 distinct CDR3 sequences, around 11% of them appearing once. The sequences come from PBMCs, mostly from graft donor cells, collected 180 days after TCRalphabeta/CD19-depleted stem cell transplant. Receptors were obtained from a boy under two years old who had a stem cell transplant for Wiskott-Aldrich syndrome, so the T cells may come from the graft donor.

This clonotype has ten or more counts. This chain uses TRBV7-9 with TRBJ1-5; D is uncertain. Germline V gives CDR1 SEHNR, CDR2 FQNEAQ (reference sequence). The CDR3 contains 13 residues. V was trimmed by 3 bases and J by 6 bases, leaving 9 bases between them. This CDR3 is CASSFGIRQPQHF. Written as DNA, the CDR3 is TGTGCCAGCAGCTTTGGGATCCGTCAGCCCCAGCATTTT.

The chain joins TRBV6-1 to TRBJ2-1; D possibly uses TRBD1 or TRBD2 (5 bases each). The ends were cut back, 0 bases at V and 8 bases at J, with 29 bases in the middle. CDR1 and CDR2 (germline): MNHNS, SASEGT. This CDR3 contains 20 residues. CDR3 amino acids: CASSEAPAYIGTSSVDEQFF. The CDR3 nucleotides read TGTGCCAGCAGTGAAGCGCCTGCCTACATTGGGACCAGCAGCGTCGATGAGCAGTTCTTC.

This chain joins TRBV14 and TRBJ2-1; D gene unclear. Trimming shortened V by 0 bases and J by 12 bases, and 12 bases separated the two germline ends. The CDR3 loop spans 13 amino acids. Germline V gene sequence: CDR1 SGHDN, CDR2 FVKESK. The CDR3 coding sequence is TGTGCCAGCAGCCAAGATTTAGCCAGCTCGCAGTTCTTC. It specifies CASSQDLASSQFF.

In its sample, this clonotype was seen a few times. This chain uses TRBV10-3 with TRBJ1-5, with 10 bases aligning to TRBD1. Trimming removed 2 bases from V and 5 bases from J; junction bases left unmatched: 3. The CDR3 has 15 amino acids. Germline assignment: CDR1 ENHRY and CDR2 SYGVKD. The CDR3: CAISEDRGQDQPQHF. The CDR3 DNA is TGTGCCATCAGTGAGGACAGGGGGCAGGATCAGCCCCAGCATTTT.

The chain links TRBV20-1 to TRBJ1-4; unclear D gene. The CDR3 is 15 amino acids. Trimming left V 3 bases short and J 8 bases short, with 19 bases between. Germline CDR1 reads DFQATT; CDR2 reads SNEGSKA (reference sequence). The CDR3 DNA reads TGCAGTGCTAGGACCCGGCAACAGTCTGGAGAAAAACTGTTTTTT. Translated: CSARTRQQSGEKLFF.

This clonotype was counted only a few times. This chain links TRBV7-2 with TRBJ1-2; D call uncertain. The V gene's germline CDR1 is SGHTA and CDR2 FQGNSA. This CDR3 region has 15 residues. V was cut by 0 bases and J by 2 bases, with 10 bases left in between. The CDR3 here is CASSLAPDGNYGYTF. As DNA, the CDR3 is TGTGCCAGCAGCTTAGCCCCCGACGGAAACTATGGCTACACCTTC.

In this sample, this clonotype turned up many times. The chain joins TRBV5-1 to TRBJ1-1; D not resolved. This CDR3 comprises 13 residues. Germline CDR1 and CDR2: SGHRS and YFSETQ. With 0 bases removed from V and 1 base from J, the gap between germline ends came to 4 bases. CDR3 amino acids: CASSLAGNTEAFF. The CDR3 bases are TGCGCCAGCAGCTTGGCGGGGAACACTGAAGCTTTCTTT. Full variable domain (rest looked up from reference TRBV5-1 and TRBJ1-1): KAGVTQTPRYLIKTRGQQVTLSCSPISGHRSVSWYQQTPGQGLQFLFEYFSETQRNKGNFPGRFSGRQFSNSRSEMNVSTLELGDSALYLCASSLAGNTEAFFGQGTRLTVV.

The chain is built from TRBV7-9 and TRBJ1-1; the D is unclear. CDR1 SEHNR and CDR2 FQNEAQ come from the germline V gene (reference sequence). V shed 3 bases and J shed 6 bases, with 5 bases lying between them. The CDR3 is made up of 11 amino acids. The CDR3 loop is CASSLLAEAFF. CDR3 DNA sequence: TGTGCCAGCAGCTTGTTAGCTGAAGCTTTCTTT.

This clonotype has more than one count but fewer than ten. The rearrangement links TRBV7-8 to TRBJ2-2; D is undetermined. V dropped 5 bases and J dropped 4 bases, with 8 bases sitting between them. The V gene's germline CDR1 is SGHVS and CDR2 FQNEAQ. The CDR3 runs to 13 residues. CDR3 sequence reads: CASSHWGTGELFF. DNA for the CDR3: TGTGCCAGCAGCCATTGGGGCACCGGGGAGCTGTTTTTT.

This clonotype has ten or more counts. The CDR3 nucleotides read TGTGCCAGCAGCCAAGAGCTAGAGCCAAATGAGCAGTTCTTC. It translates to CASSQELEPNEQFF. The chain is built from TRBV4-2 and TRBJ2-1; no clear D gene. The CDR3 totals 14 residues. In germline, CDR1 is LGHNA, CDR2 YNFKEQ. V was clipped by 0 bases and J by 7 bases, with 10 bases between them.

This clonotype showed up many times. For the CDR3, the DNA is TGCAGTGCTAGGGACCCACGGGGAGTCCAAGAGACCCAGTACTTC. It yields the protein CSARDPRGVQETQYF. The chain combines TRBV20-1 with TRBJ2-5; perhaps TRBD2 as D (5 bases). V dropped 3 bases and J dropped 1 base, with 15 bases sitting between them. Per germline, CDR1 DFQATT and CDR2 SNEGSKA (reference sequence). This CDR3 is 15 amino acids long.

The table lists this clonotype with a few counts. The chain employs TRBV7-2 and TRBJ2-7, with D possibly TRBD1 on 6 matching bases. The germline V and J ends were trimmed by 5 bases and 7 bases, with 9 bases remaining between them. The CDR3 has 11 amino acids. CDR1 and CDR2 (germline): SGHTA, FQGNSA. The CDR3 DNA follows: TGTGCCAGCAGCCCGGGACAAGAGCAGTACTTC. Protein sequence: CASSPGQEQYF.

This clonotype was seen repeatedly, ten times or more. This chain links TRBV7-9 with TRBJ2-7, with 10 bases matching TRBD2. This CDR3 is 16 amino acids long. V lost 6 bases to trimming and J lost 4 bases; unmatched junction nucleotides: 12. Germline V gives CDR1 SEHNR, CDR2 FQNEAQ (reference sequence). For the CDR3, the DNA is TGTGCCAGCAGTTTTTTGTTTCCTAGCGGGAGTTACGAGCAGTACTTC. It yields the protein CASSFLFPSGSYEQYF. Filled out from reference TRBV7-9 and TRBJ2-7, the complete variable domain reads DTGVSQNPRHKITKRGQNVTFRCDPISEHNRLYWYRQTLGQGPEFLTYFQNEAQLEKSRLLSDRFSAERPKGSFSTLEIQRTEQGDSAMYLCASSFLFPSGSYEQYFGPGTRLTVT.

V gene TRBV5-1 combines with J gene TRBJ1-3, with 9 positions matching TRBD1. The V segment lost 7 bases and the J segment 3 bases; nucleotides outside the gene matches: 8. CDR3 length: 15 amino acids. Looked up from germline, CDR1 is SGHRS and CDR2 is YFSETQ. The CDR3 spells CASRPDRGGGNTIYF. CDR3 DNA: TGCGCCAGCCGGCCGGACAGGGGAGGTGGAAACACCATATATTTT.

This clonotype was detected ten times or more. J is TRBJ2-4 and V is TRBV5-1; tentatively, D is TRBD2 (6 bases). The CDR3 runs 13 residues. In germline, CDR1 is SGHRS, CDR2 YFSETQ. V was clipped by 4 bases and J by 8 bases, with 13 bases between them. As DNA, the CDR3 is TGCGCCAGCAGCGAGGGACTTATTGACATTCAGTACTTC. This translates into CASSEGLIDIQYF.

This clonotype has at least ten counts. The V gene is TRBV15, the J gene TRBJ1-1, with TRBD1 identical over 7 bases. The germline V gene has CDR1 LNHNV and CDR2 YYDKDF (reference sequence). Trimming removed 4 bases from V and 1 base from J; junction bases left unmatched: 6. CDR3 size: 15 residues. The CDR3 reads CATSISRGRNTEAFF. For the CDR3, the DNA is TGTGCCACCAGCATATCCAGGGGGAGGAACACTGAAGCTTTCTTT.

This clonotype has a count of ten or more. The chain is built from TRBV14 and TRBJ2-7; tentative D call: TRBD2 (6 bases). Germline loops: CDR1 SGHDN, CDR2 FVKESK. The CDR3 loop spans 17 amino acids. With 0 bases removed from V and 6 bases from J, the gap between germline ends came to 21 bases. The CDR3, as DNA: TGTGCCAGCAGCCAAGATATTACGGCTAGCGAGGAGCTCGAGCAGTACTTC. Its protein product is CASSQDITASEELEQYF.

This clonotype showed up many times. The V gene is TRBV7-9, the J gene TRBJ2-7, with D uncertain. Trimming stripped 1 base from V and 3 bases from J, with 7 bases between. The CDR3 is 13 amino acids. Germline-derived CDR1 and CDR2 are SEHNR and FQNEAQ (reference sequence). This CDR3 is CASSLGDGYEQYF. The CDR3 coding sequence is TGTGCCAGCAGCTTAGGCGACGGCTACGAGCAGTACTTC.

The chain carries TRBV7-8 and TRBJ1-2; D gene ambiguous. Germline values: CDR1 SGHVS, CDR2 FQNEAQ. The V gene lost 0 bases and the J gene lost 1 base, with 6 bases spanning the gap. This CDR3 contains 14 residues. Here the CDR3 DNA reads TGTGCCAGCAGCTTAGCGCGGGGTAACTATGGCTACACCTTC. Translation: CASSLARGNYGYTF.

Details on this clonotype: One junction end does not reproduce the germline sequence, and a read error may be involved. V usage is TRBV12-3 or TRBV12-4 and J usage is TRBJ2-1; 8 bases agree with TRBD2. The CDR3 sequence is 18 residues long. CDR3 loop: CTSSPGTRWGGSYNEQFF. For the CDR3, the DNA is TGTACCAGCAGCCCCGGGACTAGGTGGGGCGGCTCCTACAATGAGCAGTTCTTC.

In this sample, this clonotype turned up many times. The J gene is TRBJ1-1, the V gene TRBV2, with a possible D match to TRBD1 (6 bases). Germline V gene data show CDR1 as SNHLY and CDR2 as FYNNEI. The V end lost 6 bases, the J end lost 5 bases, and 13 bases lay between the germline ends. CDR3 size: 13 residues. The CDR3 sequence: CASSEGVTTEAFF. DNA of the CDR3: TGTGCCAGCAGCGAGGGGGTAACGACTGAAGCTTTCTTT.